The clone carrying this T cell receptor beta chain has just a few counts. Its specificity is unknown. Expressed TCRB transcripts were sequenced, since all the RNA that had been isolated was reverse transcribed. Here immunoSEQ multiplex PCR was the method, and the copy in TCRdb shows in-frame clones only, minus some. This table holds about 900,000 clones, 15% to 20% found once. The sample is drawn from a study of beta chain features in type 1 diabetes. Study-wide points: A cDNA-based sequencing approach could over-represent cells with high TCR expression. PCR could preferentially amplify shorter templates, alike in patients and controls.

V dropped 9 bases and J dropped 1 base, with 13 bases sitting between them. The CDR3 totals 13 residues. Germline V gives CDR1 SNHLY, CDR2 FYNNEI. One heparinised draw, averaging around 120 mL, was taken per donor. Cell sorting via CD45RO/CCR7/CD25/CD127/CD95/CD27 was performed to obtain CD4+ naive, central memory, regulatory and stem cell-like memory cells. The receptor comes from a young woman in good health. The sequencing sample was made of naive CD4+ T cells from blood. The V call is TRBV2, the J call TRBJ2-7; perhaps TRBD2 as D (6 bases). The chain's CDR3 is CASLLAQSYEQYF. DNA for the CDR3: TGTGCCAGTCTACTAGCCCAGTCCTACGAGCAGTACTTC. The complete variable domain, with remaining parts taken from reference TRBV2 and TRBJ2-7, reads EPEVTQTPSHQVTQMGQEVILRCVPISNHLYFYWYRQILGQKVEFLVSFYNNEISEKSEIFDDQFSVERPDGSNFTLKIRSTKLEDSAMYFCASLLAQSYEQYFGPGTRLTVT.